This entry lists 10 T cell receptor beta chains sequenced from one sample in a study of T cell clonality in common variable immunodeficiency. Regarding the study as a whole: In common variable immunodeficiency, TCR beta chains reportedly carried fewer deletions and N-nucleotide insertions.

Assay used: immunoSEQ multiplex PCR; TCRdb lists only in-frame clones, some missing. Recorded here are around 25,000 clones, none singletons. Which antigens these TCRs recognize remains unknown. The sequenced material came from peripheral blood mononuclear cells. The receptors come from a human donor with common variable immunodeficiency.

At least ten counts were recorded for this clone. The read halts 3 residues ahead of the CDR3 end, with the missing end drawn from the germline J gene. This chain links TRBV18 with TRBJ2-1; 9 bases align to TRBD2. Germline CDR1 is KGHSH and CDR2 is LQKENI. J was trimmed by 4 bases and V by 0 bases; bases with no gene match: 4. The CDR3 totals 16 residues. The CDR3 bases that were read are TGTGCCAGCTCACCACCGGCTAGCGGGGTTTACAATGAG. It codes for CASSPPASGVYNE. The complete CDR3 protein is CASSPPASGVYNEQFF.

This clone was counted many times. The CDR3 end lies 3 residues beyond the end of the read and is filled in from the germline J gene. This chain uses TRBV18 with TRBJ2-1; TRBD1 matches at 7 bases. Trimming removed 1 base from V and 5 bases from J; junction bases left unmatched: 2. Germline-derived CDR1 and CDR2 are KGHSH and LQKENI. The CDR3 runs 14 residues. Here the CDR3 reads CASSPRQGDNEQFF. CDR3 bases read: TGTGCCAGCTCACCACGACAGGGAGACAATGAG.

This clone appeared many times. The sequenced fragment ends 3 residues before the CDR3 boundary, so the rest is inferred from the germline J gene. This chain joins TRBV19 and TRBJ1-1; 9 bases match TRBD1. This CDR3 region has 15 residues. Losses at the gene ends were 6 bases for V and 5 bases for J; bases not matched to a gene: 10. Germline lookup yields CDR1 LNHDA and CDR2 SQIVND (reference sequence). The covered CDR3 bases are TGTGCCAGTAGCCTCGGGACAGGGACTCGGACTGAA. This codes for CASSLGTGTRTE. In full, the CDR3 reads CASSLGTGTRTEAFF.

In regard to this clone: The CDR3 end falls 3 residues outside the read, so it is completed with the germline J gene. This sequence joins TRBV19 and TRBJ1-1, with 7 nucleotides matching TRBD1. This CDR3 contains 15 residues. V lost 3 bases, J lost 5 bases, and 9 bases stayed unmatched. CDR1 is LNHDA, CDR2 SQIVND, per germline (reference sequence). The part of the CDR3 DNA that was read is TGTGCCAGTAGTATGACAGGGCCTTCGTCGACTGAA. Its protein product is CASSMTGPSSTE. The CDR3 in full is CASSMTGPSSTEAFF.

This clone was detected a few times. The CDR3 is cut off 3 residues early in the read; its end comes from the germline J gene. The chain joins TRBV10-2 to TRBJ2-3, with TRBD1 matching 11 bases. This CDR3 is 15 amino acids long. Trimming cost V 4 bases and J 4 bases; bases outside gene matches: 4. From germline, CDR1 is WSHSY and CDR2 SAAADI. CDR3 DNA (partial): TGCGCCAGCAGTGCACCGGGACAGGGGGCAGATACG. It codes for CASSAPGQGADT. The full-length CDR3 reads as CASSAPGQGADTQYF.

This clone was counted ten times or more. The read terminates 3 residues before the CDR3 end, so the remaining end is supplied by the germline J gene. The rearrangement uses TRBV19 and TRBJ1-2, with D possibly matching TRBD1 (6 bases). CDR1 is LNHDA and CDR2 is SQIVND in the germline V gene (reference sequence). This CDR3 comprises 14 residues. Trimming took 3 bases from V and 0 from J, leaving 8 bases between them. The CDR3 protein is CASSIPGANYGYTF. The sequenced CDR3 bases are TGTGCCAGTAGTATTCCAGGGGCTAACTATGGC.

This clone was recorded at least ten times. The sequence runs out 3 residues before the end of the CDR3; the remainder is reconstructed from the germline J gene. The V and J genes are TRBV6-1 and TRBJ2-1; D gene unclear. The CDR3 spans 14 residues. Germline V gene data show CDR1 as MNHNS and CDR2 as SASEGT. V was clipped by 2 bases and J by 8 bases, with 13 bases between them. The CDR3 DNA, read in part, is TGTGCCAGCAGTGAACGGGTCACCAACCATGAG. It encodes CASSERVTNHE. The whole CDR3 protein reads CASSERVTNHEQFF.

This clone was detected many times. The read ends 3 residues early relative to the CDR3; the germline J gene fills the gap. J is TRBJ2-7 and V is TRBV2; maybe TRBD1 (6 bases). Germline assignment: CDR1 SNHLY and CDR2 FYNNEI. There are 14 residues in the CDR3. Trimming stripped 4 bases from V and 5 bases from J, with 15 bases between. The sequenced part of the CDR3 DNA is TGTGCCAGCAGTGTCTCAGGGGTTATTAACGAG. Its protein product is CASSVSGVINE. The CDR3, in full, reads CASSVSGVINEQYF.

This clone was counted ten times or more. With the read ending 3 residues before the CDR3 end, the germline J gene is used to fill in that end. The chain uses TRBV4-1 and TRBJ2-1; D unclear. The germline gives CDR1 MGHRA, CDR2 YSYEKL. The germline V and J ends were trimmed by 1 base and 0 bases, with 10 bases remaining between them. CDR3 length equals 16 residues. The sequenced part of the CDR3 DNA is TGCGCCAGCAGCCAAGTAGACATGGTCTCCTACAATGAG. Translated, it gives CASSQVDMVSYNE. The entire CDR3 is CASSQVDMVSYNEQFF.

This clone was counted ten times or more. The read ends 3 residues shy of where the CDR3 ends; the end is completed using the germline J gene. J is TRBJ1-2 and V is TRBV5-4; no firm D call. Germline lookup yields CDR1 SGHNT and CDR2 YYREEE (reference sequence). V was clipped by 3 bases and J by 4 bases, with 13 bases between them. The CDR3 covers 14 residues. CDR3 DNA, as far as it was read: TGTGCCAGCAGCTCCGCCGGTAGGGCCTATGGC. This sequence encodes CASSSAGRAYG. The full CDR3 sequence reads CASSSAGRAYGYTF.